This entry describes one T cell receptor (beta chain). The data derive from a study of CD4+ T cells in melanoma. V was clipped by 5 bases and J by 0 bases, with 7 bases between them. CDR1 and CDR2 (germline): MGHRA, YSYEKL. CDR3 length: 14 residues. Here immunoSEQ multiplex PCR was the method, and the copy in TCRdb shows in-frame clones only, minus some. The sample includes about 11,000 clones, more than 60% of them seen just once. This clonotype was obtained from a human donor with melanoma. The specimen sequenced was cells from a culture (not recorded whether cultured in vitro). The V and J genes are TRBV4-1 and TRBJ1-4; no clear D gene. For the CDR3, the DNA is TGCGCCAGCAGCGCTAGGGCAACTAATGAAAAACTGTTTTTT. As protein: CASSARATNEKLFF.